This T cell receptor (beta chain) appears in the sequencing data of a study of T cells in Graves' hyperthyroidism and ophthalmopathy. Study-wide results and caveats: Blood also showed most of the thyroid clonotypes that were expanded above 0.001.

The germline V and J ends were trimmed by 7 bases and 2 bases, with 29 bases remaining between them. CDR3 size: 19 residues. In germline, CDR1 is MNHEY, CDR2 SVGEGT. Amplified TCR beta CDR3 regions derived from RNA transcripts. During a first-round RT-PCR of the TCR CDR3, the HTBI primer set was used. Via MiXCR, TCRdb re-called the multiplex PCR reads, giving one row per CDR3 protein. The sample includes roughly 560,000 distinct CDR3 sequences, roughly 15% of them seen just once. This clonotype was recorded many times. Its antigen is not known. Clinical symptoms, serum thyroxine and TRAb, thyroid ultrasound and orbital computed tomography together formed the diagnostic basis.

The sample comprised blood. The source of this sequence is a woman aged 40 to 50 with Graves' ophthalmopathy. The V gene is TRBV6-2 or TRBV6-3, the J gene TRBJ2-5, with D possibly TRBD2 on 6 matching bases. CDR3 nucleotides: TGTGCCAGCACCCGACTTTGGGGGGTGGGCATAAGGACGCAAGAGACCCAGTACTTC. Its protein product is CASTRLWGVGIRTQETQYF.